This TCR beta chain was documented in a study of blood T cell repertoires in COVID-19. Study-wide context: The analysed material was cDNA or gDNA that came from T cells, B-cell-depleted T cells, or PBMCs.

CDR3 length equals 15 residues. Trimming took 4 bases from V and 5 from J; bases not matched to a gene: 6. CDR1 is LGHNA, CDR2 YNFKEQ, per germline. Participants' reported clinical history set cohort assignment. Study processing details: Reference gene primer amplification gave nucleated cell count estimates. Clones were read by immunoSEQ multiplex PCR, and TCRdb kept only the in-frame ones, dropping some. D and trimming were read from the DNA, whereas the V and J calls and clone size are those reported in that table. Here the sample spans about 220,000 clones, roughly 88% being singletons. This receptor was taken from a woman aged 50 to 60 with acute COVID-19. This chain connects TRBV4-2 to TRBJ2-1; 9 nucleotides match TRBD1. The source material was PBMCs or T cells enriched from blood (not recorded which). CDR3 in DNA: TGTGCCAGCAGCCCGGGACAGGGACACCACAATGAGCAGTTCTTC. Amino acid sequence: CASSPGQGHHNEQFF.